Only one count was recorded for the clone carrying this T cell receptor beta chain. Its antigen is still unknown. Germline CDR1 reads DFQATT; CDR2 reads SNEGSKA (reference sequence). V was trimmed by 4 bases and J by 4 bases, leaving 2 bases between them. The length of the CDR3 is 10 residues. Profiling relied on immunoSEQ multiplex PCR, and the TCRdb table lists in-frame clones only, not all of them. The table shows about 57,000 clones, with about 78% occurring only once. The data originate from a study of vaccination effects on CD4 cells after COVID-19. Overall study: Sequencing was preceded by expansion of antigen-specific CD4+ T cells with viral peptide pools in the ViraFEST assay. After the second dose, samples were taken at median day 72.

Investigators separated out CD4+ T cells once around nine days of culture had passed. Either the mRNA-1273 or the BNT162b2 vaccine was given to participants as two doses. None of the vaccinated had previously contracted SARS-CoV-2, and their nucleocapsid antibodies tested negative. IL-2 medium was substituted for half the medium on days 3 and 7. This clonotype was sampled from a human donor who received a COVID-19 vaccine. Material: CD4+ T cells from PBMCs cultured without peptide, obtained after COVID-19 vaccination. This chain joins TRBV20-1 and TRBJ1-5; no definite D call. The CDR3 DNA reads as TGCAGTGCTACAAATCAGCCCCAGCATTTT. Residues: CSATNQPQHF.